This T cell receptor beta chain was captured by sequencing in a study of OX40 agonist ivuxolimab in advanced cancers. Regarding the research as a whole: Ivuxolimab, which targeted the costimulatory receptor OX40 (CD134), was an agonistic, fully human IgG2 monoclonal antibody. The paper covers the monotherapy dose-escalation part of the phase I ivuxolimab trial, which included N ≈ 50 patients. Peripheral TCRbeta sequencing aimed to test whether ivuxolimab altered TCR sequence diversity and caused clonal T-cell expansion. Of the 50 to 55 dose-escalation patients, hepatocellular carcinoma was present in about 20, melanoma in around 15, renal cell carcinoma in 9 and head and neck cancer in 9. A male proportion of around 80% and a mean age of around 60 years, ranging from about 23 to 90, were recorded for the dose-escalation cohort. Prior anti-PD-1, anti-PD-L1 or anti-CTLA-4 therapy was permitted, and checkpoint inhibitors had been received by around 39% of dose-escalation patients. Partial responses occurred in three dose-escalation patients, of whom one had hepatocellular carcinoma and two had cutaneous melanoma. Intravenous ivuxolimab was administered to patients every 2 weeks at six dose levels: 0.01, 0.1, 0.3, 1.5, 3 and 10 mg/kg. Broad study findings and their caveats: Which antigens the clonally expanded peripheral T cells were specific for was not determined. At doses of 0.1 to 3.0 mg/kg, clonal expansion of both CD4+ and CD8+ T cells in blood was seen between baseline and week 6. In the 0.1-3.0 mg/kg groups, partial responders were among the patients with the lowest normalized peripheral clonal expansion, particularly in CD8+ T cells. After ivuxolimab, CD8+ T cells had more expanded clones than CD4+ T cells on average. Low levels of normalized T-cell clonal expansion were also seen in some patients who did not respond.

The trial excluded patients who had a history of autoimmune disease or were on systemic immunosuppression. Peripheral blood for TCR sequencing was drawn from every dose cohort at baseline, at cycle 4 day 1 and at cycle 7 day 1. Samples came from an open-label, multicenter, first-in-human phase I dose-escalation trial of ivuxolimab. The trial enrolled adults with locally advanced or metastatic head and neck squamous cell, hepatocellular, melanoma or renal cell carcinoma. CD4+ and CD8+ T cells were sorted separately from peripheral blood before TCR sequencing. Genomic DNA was isolated from the sorted cells so that the TCRbeta CDR3 region could be sequenced. The immunoSEQ Assay was used for sequencing of TCRbeta CDR3 regions. TCRdb mirrors the immuneACCESS table, restricted to in-frame sequences. Some clones are absent from its copies; in checked studies, under half trace to an unresolved V gene, and the reason for the others is unknown. This sample comprises some 39,000 clones, approximately 75% of them detected only once. The biggest ten clones account for over 2.5% of the sample.

From the cysteine up to the phenylalanine, the CDR3 has a length of 19 residues. CDR3 DNA is the only sequence kept; it has 57 bases, read in frame from the first base. V drops 5 bases and J drops 0 bases, leaving 23 bases in between. As encoded in the germline V gene, CDR1 is SGHVS while CDR2 is FNYEAQ. On this clone itself: Its antigen is unknown. No much larger clone is present one base from it, and per-base qualities are unavailable.

The chain is encoded by TRBV7-6 joined to TRBJ1-3, with the D gene call left open. The sample was CD4+ or CD8+ T cells sorted from blood, taken in a trial of the OX40 agonist ivuxolimab. The clonotype was recovered from an adult with an advanced solid tumor such as melanoma, head and neck, liver or kidney cancer. Here the CDR3 is given as CASSIRSAVDWPSGNTIYF. The nucleotides are TGTGCCAGCAGCATCCGAAGTGCCGTCGACTGGCCCTCTGGAAACACCATATATTTT.